The 26 T cell receptor beta chains presented below share a single source sample, sequenced in a study of regulatory T cells in long-lasting Graves disease listed by TCRdb under 2021. Preparation of the library involved multiplex PCR. The sample was run on an Illumina HiSeq 4000. CDR3 regions were amplified by Arm-PCR with iRepertoire HTBI primers to construct TCR beta libraries. TCRdb redid the processing of the public reads, applying fastp at Q25 and MiXCR, and retained in-frame beta chains. Every distinct CDR3 protein forms one entry, paired with its most common genes and DNA. For this sample there are 360,000 or so distinct CDR3 sequences; 20% to 25% appear just once. The ten largest account for 25% to 30% of the sample. Taken with the paper, the label for time point translates to: persistent/refractory GD, antithyroid drugs over 5 years with positive TRAb. For both TCR sequencing and RNA sequencing, RNA was extracted from PBMCs using TRIzol.

The specimen was peripheral blood mononuclear cells (PBMCs), collected when the disease was refractory, from a patient treated with antithyroid drugs. The receptors originated from a woman in her forties with Graves disease. Donor details come from another sample of the same person, matched by shared clones.

This clonotype was recorded a few times. The V gene is TRBV7-9, the J gene TRBJ2-2; D possibly corresponds to TRBD1 (5 bases). Trimming took 3 bases from V and 3 from J, leaving 17 bases between them. Looked up from germline, CDR1 is SEHNR and CDR2 is FQNEAQ (reference sequence). The CDR3 consists of 17 residues. This CDR3 is CASSLAGSREYTGELFF. The CDR3 nucleotides read TGTGCCAGCAGCTTGGCTGGATCCAGGGAATACACCGGGGAGCTGTTTTTT.

This clonotype was counted many times. The rearrangement uses TRBV6-2 or TRBV6-3 and TRBJ1-2, with a weak D call TRBD1 (6 bases). In germline, CDR1 is MNHEY, CDR2 SVGEGT. The ends were cut back, 4 bases at V and 1 base at J, with 16 bases in the middle. The CDR3 runs to 16 residues. CDR3 nucleotides: TGTGCCAGCAGTTTCGTGACAGGCGAAGATAACTATGGCTACACCTTC. This translates into CASSFVTGEDNYGYTF.

Only a few counts were recorded for this clonotype. The chain carries TRBV20-1 and TRBJ2-7, with 13 nucleotides matching TRBD2. The trim removed 6 bases at V and 2 bases at J, leaving 4 bases unmatched. Germline V lookup: CDR1 DFQATT, CDR2 SNEGSKA (reference sequence). The CDR3 loop spans 14 amino acids. The CDR3 DNA is TGCAGTGCGGAACTAGCGGGAGGGCCCTACGAGCAGTACTTC. Its translation is CSAELAGGPYEQYF.

This clonotype appeared a few times. This rearrangement joins TRBV20-1 to TRBJ2-4, with D unclear. The CDR3 contains 15 residues. The V and J ends lost 1 base and 7 bases respectively, with 17 bases between them. Germline CDR1 reads DFQATT; CDR2 reads SNEGSKA (reference sequence). DNA of the CDR3: TGCAGTGCTAGAGTTCCGACCGGTTATTCGAACATTCAGTACTTC. It codes for CSARVPTGYSNIQYF.

The V and J genes are TRBV10-3 and TRBJ2-7; 9 bases agree with TRBD1. V trimming: 4 bases; J trimming: 4 bases; junction bases outside the gene matches: 8. The CDR3 is 15 residues long. Germline V gives CDR1 ENHRY, CDR2 SYGVKD. CDR3 sequence: CAISGGGTGNYEQYF. The CDR3 nucleotides are TGTGCCATCAGTGGAGGGGGGACAGGGAATTACGAGCAGTACTTC.

This clonotype showed up many times. This chain uses TRBV29-1 with TRBJ1-1; unclear D gene. From germline, CDR1 is SQVTM and CDR2 ANQGSEA. Trimming stripped 2 bases from V and 6 bases from J, with 16 bases between. The CDR3 has 14 amino acids. The CDR3 DNA reads TGCAGCGTTGAACGGGATCGATCGAGACCTGAAGCTTTCTTT. It encodes CSVERDRSRPEAFF.

The table lists this clonotype with many counts. This chain links TRBV6-1 with TRBJ2-7; the D gene is possibly TRBD2 (6 bases). Germline V gene data show CDR1 as MNHNS and CDR2 as SASEGT. V dropped 7 bases and J dropped 4 bases, with 17 bases sitting between them. This CDR3 has 14 residues. The CDR3 here is CASKTRTRLYEQYF. In nucleotides, the CDR3 is TGTGCCAGCAAGACTAGAACAAGGTTGTACGAGCAGTACTTC.

This clonotype was found many times. The V gene is TRBV27, the J gene TRBJ1-1, with D uncertain. Germline V CDR1 and CDR2: MNHEY, SMNVEV (reference sequence). The CDR3 extends over 15 amino acids. With 3 bases removed from V and 1 base from J, the gap between germline ends came to 12 bases. The CDR3: CASSLAVSTNTEAFF. In nucleotides, the CDR3 is TGTGCCAGCAGTTTGGCTGTCTCCACGAACACTGAAGCTTTCTTT.

This clonotype was picked up many times. Here the CDR3 reads CASSPTSSRRGAFF. CDR3 nucleotides: TGTGCCAGCAGTCCCACTTCTAGTAGGAGAGGGGCTTTCTTT. V usage is TRBV28 and J usage is TRBJ1-1; D remains ambiguous. The CDR3 loop spans 14 amino acids. V dropped 5 bases and J dropped 11 bases, with 21 bases sitting between them. Germline lookup yields CDR1 MDHEN and CDR2 SYDVKM.

Comment on this clonotype: It may be a read error: a sequence one base away is much more abundant. The chain joins TRBV6-5 to TRBJ2-7; D may correspond to TRBD1 or TRBD2 (5 bases each). Germline assignment: CDR1 MNHEY and CDR2 SVGAGI. The CDR3 has 12 amino acids. The CDR3 sequence is CASGGRRYERYF. The CDR3 nucleotides read TGTGCCAGCGGGGGAAGGCGCTACGAGCGGTACTTC.

The genes are TRBV5-4 and TRBJ2-7, with no clear D. This CDR3 region has 13 residues. V was shortened by 4 bases and J by 5 bases, with 13 bases between the two germline ends. Germline CDR1 reads SGHNT; CDR2 reads YYREEE (reference sequence). CDR3 loop: CASSPVGFHEQYF. Here the CDR3 DNA reads TGTGCCAGCAGCCCAGTGGGGTTCCACGAGCAGTACTTC.

In its sample, this clonotype was seen many times. The rearrangement joins TRBV10-2 to TRBJ1-5; D remains unclear. The germline CDR1 and CDR2 sequences are WSHSY and SAAADI. V lost 6 bases, J lost 0 bases, and 15 bases lay in between. This CDR3 comprises 16 residues. The CDR3 protein is CASREGGDFSNQPQHF. CDR3 sequence (DNA): TGCGCCAGCAGGGAAGGAGGAGATTTTAGCAATCAGCCCCAGCATTTT.

This chain connects TRBV12-3 or TRBV12-4 to TRBJ1-5; D possibly corresponds to TRBD1 (5 bases). CDR3 size: 14 residues. Trimming left V 9 bases short and J 4 bases short, with 16 bases between. CDR3 in DNA: TGTGCCAGTACGAAATTCGGGGGGAATCAGCCCCAGCATTTT. Translation: CASTKFGGNQPQHF.

This clonotype was recorded a few times. The V and J genes are TRBV7-9 and TRBJ2-4; TRBD1 or TRBD2 may be the D gene (5 bases each). V was trimmed by 4 bases and J by 5 bases, leaving 18 bases between them. Germline V CDR1 and CDR2: SEHNR, FQNEAQ (reference sequence). This CDR3 has 16 amino acids. The CDR3 region is CASSSWDRDPENIQYF. In DNA form, the CDR3 reads TGTGCCAGCAGCTCATGGGACCGGGACCCCGAAAACATTCAGTACTTC.

At least ten counts were recorded for this clonotype. The genes are TRBV6-2 or TRBV6-3 and TRBJ2-1, with D possibly being TRBD2 (6 bases). The germline gives CDR1 MNHEY, CDR2 SVGEGT. Trimming took 2 bases from V and 10 from J, leaving 12 bases between them. CDR3 length: 13 residues. The CDR3 protein is CASSYDSGVEQFF. In nucleotides, the CDR3 is TGTGCCAGCAGTTACGATAGCGGAGTAGAGCAGTTCTTC.

This clonotype has a handful of counts. This chain joins TRBV18 and TRBJ2-4; a possible D gene is TRBD2 (6 bases). The CDR3 is 16 amino acids. V was cut by 3 bases and J by 4 bases, with 16 bases left in between. Germline V gives CDR1 KGHSH, CDR2 LQKENI. For the CDR3, the DNA is TGTGCCAGCTCACCTCCCCCCGGGGAGGATAAAAACATTCAGTACTTC. Amino acid sequence: CASSPPPGEDKNIQYF.

This clonotype was seen ten or more times. The chain couples TRBV15 to TRBJ2-5; D is unresolved. The CDR3 covers 15 residues. The ends were cut back, 0 bases at V and 5 bases at J, with 13 bases in the middle. CDR1 and CDR2 from the germline V gene are LNHNV and YYDKDF (reference sequence). CDR3 region: CATSRDQSLLETQYF. For the CDR3, the DNA is TGTGCCACCAGCAGAGATCAGTCCCTTCTTGAGACCCAGTACTTC.

This clonotype has only a few counts. This chain connects TRBV6-5 to TRBJ1-2; 10 bases agree with TRBD1. J gave up 8 bases and V 4 bases, and 4 bases lay outside the gene matches. The CDR3 consists of 13 residues. Germline V CDR1 and CDR2: MNHEY, SVGAGI. CDR3 sequence (DNA): TGTGCCAGCAGTTTGACAGGGGGCTGGGGCTACACCTTC. Amino acids: CASSLTGGWGYTF.

Notes on this clonotype: This may come from a read error, since a much larger clone is one base off. This chain connects TRBV11-3 to TRBJ2-2, with D perhaps matching TRBD1 (5 bases). CDR3 length: 12 residues. The ends were cut back, 10 bases at V and 6 bases at J, with 12 bases in the middle. Germline loops: CDR1 SGHNT, CDR2 YENEEA. CDR3 amino acids: CAIRLGAGELFF. Here the CDR3 DNA reads TGTGCCATCAGATTAGGGGCCGGGGAGCTGTTTTTT.

For this clonotype: One junction end disagrees with the germline gene, perhaps due to a read error. The chain employs TRBV20-1 and TRBJ1-5; D might be TRBD1 (6 bases). Germline CDR1 is DFQATT and CDR2 is SNEGSKA (reference sequence). This CDR3 has 13 amino acids. CDR3 DNA sequence: TGCAGTGCTCCTGGACAGCAGAATCAGTCCCAGCATTTT. It codes for CSAPGQQNQSQHF.

As to this clonotype: A single base separates this from a much larger clone, so it may be a read error. Here the CDR3 DNA reads TGTGCCAGCAGTTACTCGAAACAGGGCCGCGTTTTCTTT. Translating it yields CASSYSKQGRVFF. This chain joins TRBV6-9 and TRBJ1-1, with D possibly being TRBD1 (6 bases). V gave up 3 bases and J gave up 13 bases, with 18 bases separating them. This CDR3 spans 13 amino acids. The germline gives CDR1 MNHGY, CDR2 SVAAGI.

This clonotype was seen ten or more times. This chain connects TRBV28 to TRBJ2-7; D possibly corresponds to TRBD2 (7 bases). The CDR3 covers 14 residues. Germline V gene data show CDR1 as MDHEN and CDR2 as SYDVKM. V shed 1 base and J shed 7 bases, with 14 bases lying between them. The CDR3 is CASSLFRGGEEQYF. The CDR3 region has the DNA TGTGCCAGCAGTTTATTTCGAGGGGGGGAAGAGCAGTACTTC. Looking up the rest from reference TRBV28 and TRBJ2-7 gives the full variable domain: DVKVTQSSRYLVKRTGEKVFLECVQDMDHENMFWYRQDPGLGLRLIYFSYDVKMKEKGDIPEGYSVSREKKERFSLILESASTNQTSMYLCASSLFRGGEEQYFGPGTRLTVT.

This clonotype was counted ten times or more. This chain uses TRBV15 with TRBJ2-7; D not resolved. The germline V gene encodes CDR1 LNHNV and CDR2 YYDKDF (reference sequence). This CDR3 has 13 amino acids. Trimming cost V 3 bases and J 2 bases, with 8 bases left between them. CDR3: CATSRLETYEQYF. CDR3 nucleotides: TGTGCCACCAGCAGGCTCGAAACCTACGAGCAGTACTTC.

The V and J genes are TRBV7-9 and TRBJ2-3; TRBD2 matches 8 bases. The CDR3 consists of 19 residues. Germline CDR1 SEHNR, CDR2 FQNEAQ (reference sequence). V shed 6 bases, J shed 0 bases, and the junction held 17 bases outside the gene matches. DNA of the CDR3: TGTGCCAGCAGACAAATTGTACTAGCGGAGCTTGCTAGCACAGATACGCAGTATTTT. Translating it yields CASRQIVLAELASTDTQYF.

This clonotype was observed at least ten times. The rearrangement uses TRBV6-1 and TRBJ2-7, with D possibly being TRBD1 (6 bases). Trimming took 6 bases from V and 0 from J, leaving 15 bases between them. The germline V gene encodes CDR1 MNHNS and CDR2 SASEGT. The CDR3 runs to 15 residues. The DNA for the CDR3 is TGTGCCAGCAGCCCTCGCACAGGGTTCTCCTACGAGCAGTACTTC. This encodes CASSPRTGFSYEQYF.

This clonotype was observed at least ten times. The rearrangement links TRBV15 to TRBJ1-4; D remains ambiguous. V gave up 7 bases and J gave up 7 bases, with 10 bases separating them. Germline CDR1 LNHNV, CDR2 YYDKDF (reference sequence). The CDR3 totals 12 residues. The CDR3 nucleotides read TGTGCCACCAAAAATAGAGGTGAAAAACTGTTTTTT. It yields the protein CATKNRGEKLFF.